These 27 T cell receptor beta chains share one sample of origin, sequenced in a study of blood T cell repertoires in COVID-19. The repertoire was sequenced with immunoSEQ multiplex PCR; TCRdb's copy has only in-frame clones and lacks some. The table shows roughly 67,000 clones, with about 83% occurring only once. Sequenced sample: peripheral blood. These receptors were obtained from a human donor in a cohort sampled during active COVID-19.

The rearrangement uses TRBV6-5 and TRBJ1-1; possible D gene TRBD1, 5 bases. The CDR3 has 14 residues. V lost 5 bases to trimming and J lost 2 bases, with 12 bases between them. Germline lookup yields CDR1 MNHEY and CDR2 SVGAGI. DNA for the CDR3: TGTGCCAGCAGTCCCCGTAGGACAAACACTGAAGCTTTCTTT. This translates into CASSPRRTNTEAFF.

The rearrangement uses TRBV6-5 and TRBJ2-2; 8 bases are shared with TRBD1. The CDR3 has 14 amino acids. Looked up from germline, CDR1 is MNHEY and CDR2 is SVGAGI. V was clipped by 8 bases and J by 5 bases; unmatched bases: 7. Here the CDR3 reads CASDQGAKTGELFF. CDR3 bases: TGTGCCAGCGACCAGGGGGCTAAAACCGGGGAGCTGTTTTTT.

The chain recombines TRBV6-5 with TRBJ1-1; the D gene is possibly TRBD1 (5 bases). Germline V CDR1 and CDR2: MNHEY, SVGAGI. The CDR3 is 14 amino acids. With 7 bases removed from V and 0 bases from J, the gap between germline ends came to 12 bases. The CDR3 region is CASNRDRLNTEAFF. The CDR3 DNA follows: TGTGCCAGCAACCGAGACAGATTGAACACTGAAGCTTTCTTT.

The CDR3 is CASSEQQTNEKLFF. In DNA, the CDR3 is TGTGCCAGCAGTGAACAACAAACTAATGAAAAACTGTTTTTT. V and J are TRBV2 and TRBJ1-4, with D unresolved. Trimming removed 2 bases at V and 1 base at J, with 5 bases between. Looked up from germline, CDR1 is SNHLY and CDR2 is FYNNEI. The CDR3 spans 14 residues. Based on the CDR3 plus reference TRBV2 and TRBJ1-4, the full variable domain is EPEVTQTPSHQVTQMGQEVILRCVPISNHLYFYWYRQILGQKVEFLVSFYNNEISEKSEIFDDQFSVERPDGSNFTLKIRSTKLEDSAMYFCASSEQQTNEKLFFGSGTQLSVL.

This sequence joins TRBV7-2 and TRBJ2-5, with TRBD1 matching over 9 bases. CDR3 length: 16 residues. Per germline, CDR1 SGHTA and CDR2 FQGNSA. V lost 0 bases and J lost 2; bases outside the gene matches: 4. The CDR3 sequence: CASSLAGTGPQETQYF. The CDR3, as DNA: TGTGCCAGCAGCTTAGCAGGGACAGGGCCTCAAGAGACCCAGTACTTC.

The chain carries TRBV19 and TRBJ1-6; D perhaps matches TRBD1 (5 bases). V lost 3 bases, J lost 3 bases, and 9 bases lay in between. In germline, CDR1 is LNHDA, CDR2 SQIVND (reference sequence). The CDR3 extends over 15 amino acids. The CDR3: CASSMGGVYNSPLHF. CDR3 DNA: TGTGCCAGTAGTATGGGGGGTGTCTATAATTCACCCCTCCACTTT. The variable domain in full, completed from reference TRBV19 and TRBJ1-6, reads DGGITQSPKYLFRKEGQNVTLSCEQNLNHDAMYWYRQDPGQGLRLIYYSQIVNDFQKGDIAEGYSVSREKKESFPLTVTSAQKNPTAFYLCASSMGGVYNSPLHFGNGTRLTVT.

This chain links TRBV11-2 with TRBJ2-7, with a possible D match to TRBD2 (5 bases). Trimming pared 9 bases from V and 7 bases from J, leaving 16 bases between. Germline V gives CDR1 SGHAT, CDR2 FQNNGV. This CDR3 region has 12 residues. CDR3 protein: CASRLSSGEQYF. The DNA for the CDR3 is TGTGCCAGTCGATTATCGTCGGGGGAGCAGTACTTC.

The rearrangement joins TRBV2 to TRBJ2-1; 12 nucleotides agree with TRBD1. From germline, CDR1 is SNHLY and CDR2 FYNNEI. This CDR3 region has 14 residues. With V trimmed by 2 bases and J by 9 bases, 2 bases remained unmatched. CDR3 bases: TGTGCCAGCAGTGAACCGGGACAGGGGGCTGAGCAGTTCTTC. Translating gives CASSEPGQGAEQFF.

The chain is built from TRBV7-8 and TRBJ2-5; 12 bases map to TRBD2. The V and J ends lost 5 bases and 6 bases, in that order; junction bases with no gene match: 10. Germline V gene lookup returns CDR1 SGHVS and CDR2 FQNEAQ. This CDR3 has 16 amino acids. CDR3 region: CASSPGTSGPRKTQYF. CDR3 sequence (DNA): TGTGCCAGCAGCCCAGGGACTAGCGGGCCAAGGAAGACCCAGTACTTC.

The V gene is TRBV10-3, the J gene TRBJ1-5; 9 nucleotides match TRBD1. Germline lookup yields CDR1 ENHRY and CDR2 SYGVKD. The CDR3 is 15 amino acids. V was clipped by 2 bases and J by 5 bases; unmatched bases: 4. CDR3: CAISEETGGDQPQHF. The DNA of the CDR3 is TGTGCCATCAGTGAGGAGACAGGGGGGGATCAGCCCCAGCATTTT.

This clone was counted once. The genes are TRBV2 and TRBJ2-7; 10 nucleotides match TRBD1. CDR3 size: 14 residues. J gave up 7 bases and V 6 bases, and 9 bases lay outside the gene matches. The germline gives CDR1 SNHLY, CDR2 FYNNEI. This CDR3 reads CASRPGQGSGEQYF. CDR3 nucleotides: TGTGCCAGCAGACCGGGACAGGGGTCGGGGGAGCAGTACTTC. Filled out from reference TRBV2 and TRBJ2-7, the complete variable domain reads EPEVTQTPSHQVTQMGQEVILRCVPISNHLYFYWYRQILGQKVEFLVSFYNNEISEKSEIFDDQFSVERPDGSNFTLKIRSTKLEDSAMYFCASRPGQGSGEQYFGPGTRLTVT.

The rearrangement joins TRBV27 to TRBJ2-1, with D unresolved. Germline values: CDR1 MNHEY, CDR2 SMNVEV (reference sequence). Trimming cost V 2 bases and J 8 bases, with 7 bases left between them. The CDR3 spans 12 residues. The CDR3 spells CASSLVSDEQFF. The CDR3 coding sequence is TGTGCCAGCAGTTTAGTCAGCGATGAGCAGTTCTTC.

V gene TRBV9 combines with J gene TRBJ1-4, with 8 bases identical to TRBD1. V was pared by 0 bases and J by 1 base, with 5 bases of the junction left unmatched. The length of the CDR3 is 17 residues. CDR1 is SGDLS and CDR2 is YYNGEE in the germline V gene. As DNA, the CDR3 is TGTGCCAGCAGCGTAGGACAGGGGATTCGAACTAATGAAAAACTGTTTTTT. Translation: CASSVGQGIRTNEKLFF. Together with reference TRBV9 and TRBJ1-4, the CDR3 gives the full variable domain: DSGVTQTPKHLITATGQRVTLRCSPRSGDLSVYWYQQSLDQGLQFLIQYYNGEERAKGNILERFSAQQFPDLHSELNLSSLELGDSALYFCASSVGQGIRTNEKLFFGSGTQLSVL.

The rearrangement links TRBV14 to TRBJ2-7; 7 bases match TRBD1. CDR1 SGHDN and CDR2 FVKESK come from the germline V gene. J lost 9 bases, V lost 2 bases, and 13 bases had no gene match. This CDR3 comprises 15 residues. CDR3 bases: TGTGCCAGCAGCCAAAGTCCAGGGGGAATTACGGTGCAGTACTTC. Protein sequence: CASSQSPGGITVQYF.

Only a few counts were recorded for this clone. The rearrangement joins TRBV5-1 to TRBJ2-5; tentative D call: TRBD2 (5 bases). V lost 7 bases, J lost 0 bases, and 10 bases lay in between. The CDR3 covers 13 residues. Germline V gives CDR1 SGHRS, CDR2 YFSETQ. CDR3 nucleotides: TGCGCCAGCTGCGGGCTAGACCAAGAGACCCAGTACTTC. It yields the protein CASCGLDQETQYF.

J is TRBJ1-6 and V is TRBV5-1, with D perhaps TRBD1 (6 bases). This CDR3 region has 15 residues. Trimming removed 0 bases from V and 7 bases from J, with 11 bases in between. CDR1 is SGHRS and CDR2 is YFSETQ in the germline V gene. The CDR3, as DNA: TGCGCCAGCAGCTTGGAACAGGGCAGCAATTCACCCCTCCACTTT. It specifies CASSLEQGSNSPLHF.

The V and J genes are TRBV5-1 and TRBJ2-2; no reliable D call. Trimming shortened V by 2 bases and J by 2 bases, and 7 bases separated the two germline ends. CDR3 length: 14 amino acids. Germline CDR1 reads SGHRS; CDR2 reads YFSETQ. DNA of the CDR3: TGCGCCAGCAGCTTAAACTTAAACACCGGGGAGCTGTTTTTT. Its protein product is CASSLNLNTGELFF. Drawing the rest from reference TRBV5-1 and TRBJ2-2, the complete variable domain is KAGVTQTPRYLIKTRGQQVTLSCSPISGHRSVSWYQQTPGQGLQFLFEYFSETQRNKGNFPGRFSGRQFSNSRSEMNVSTLELGDSALYLCASSLNLNTGELFFGEGSRLTVL.

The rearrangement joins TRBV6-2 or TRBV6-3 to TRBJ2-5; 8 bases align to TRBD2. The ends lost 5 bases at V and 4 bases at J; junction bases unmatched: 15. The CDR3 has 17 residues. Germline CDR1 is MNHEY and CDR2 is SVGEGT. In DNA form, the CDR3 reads TGTGCCAGCAGTAAAGACAGGTTTGCTAGCGGGTCAGAGACCCAGTACTTC. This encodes CASSKDRFASGSETQYF.

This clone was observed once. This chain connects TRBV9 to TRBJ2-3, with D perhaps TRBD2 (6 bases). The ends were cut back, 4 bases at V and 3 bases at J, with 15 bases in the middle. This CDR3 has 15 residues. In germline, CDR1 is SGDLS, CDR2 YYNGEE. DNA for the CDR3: TGTGCCAGCAGCTCCCGGGGGTCGGGGACAGATACGCAGTATTTT. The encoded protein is CASSSRGSGTDTQYF.

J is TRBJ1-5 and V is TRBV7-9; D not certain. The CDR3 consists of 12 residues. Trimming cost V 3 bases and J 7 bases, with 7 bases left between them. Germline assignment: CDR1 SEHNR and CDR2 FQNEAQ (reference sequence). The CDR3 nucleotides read TGTGCCAGCAGCTTTGGTGAGCAGCCCCAGCATTTT. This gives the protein CASSFGEQPQHF.

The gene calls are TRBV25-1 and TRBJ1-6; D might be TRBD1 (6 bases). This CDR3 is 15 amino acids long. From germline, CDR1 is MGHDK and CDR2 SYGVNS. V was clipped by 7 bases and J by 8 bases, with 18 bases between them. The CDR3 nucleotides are TGTGCCAGCACTCGGGACACTAAGGGGGATTCACCCCTCCACTTT. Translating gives CASTRDTKGDSPLHF.

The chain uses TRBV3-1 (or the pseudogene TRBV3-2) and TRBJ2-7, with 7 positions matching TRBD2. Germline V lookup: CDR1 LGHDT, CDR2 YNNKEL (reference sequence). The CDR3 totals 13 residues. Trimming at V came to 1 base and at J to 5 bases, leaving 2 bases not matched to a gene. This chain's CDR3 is CASSQAGGHEQYF. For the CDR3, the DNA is TGTGCCAGCAGCCAAGCGGGGGGTCACGAGCAGTACTTC.

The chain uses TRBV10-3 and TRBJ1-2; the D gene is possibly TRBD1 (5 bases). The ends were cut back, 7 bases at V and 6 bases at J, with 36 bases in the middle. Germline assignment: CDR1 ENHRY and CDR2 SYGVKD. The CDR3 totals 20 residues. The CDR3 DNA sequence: TGTGCCATCACCCATTCGTTATTTGCGGTAGGGGAAAGAGGTAGTGATGGCTACACCTTC. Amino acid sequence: CAITHSLFAVGERGSDGYTF.

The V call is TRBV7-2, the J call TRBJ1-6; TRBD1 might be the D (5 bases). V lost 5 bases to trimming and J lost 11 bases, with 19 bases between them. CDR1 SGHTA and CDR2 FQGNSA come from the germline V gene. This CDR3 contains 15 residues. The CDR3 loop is CASSRTAGDGTPLHF. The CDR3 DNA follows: TGTGCCAGCAGCCGCACCGCGGGGGATGGAACACCCCTCCACTTT.

The CDR3 DNA reads as TGTGCCAGCACCCCCGGGTTCCTCTATGGCTACACCTTC. Amino acid sequence: CASTPGFLYGYTF. The chain combines TRBV28 with TRBJ1-2; D unresolved. The CDR3 is 13 amino acids. The V end was cut by 7 bases, the J end by 4 bases, with 13 bases between. From germline, CDR1 is MDHEN and CDR2 SYDVKM.

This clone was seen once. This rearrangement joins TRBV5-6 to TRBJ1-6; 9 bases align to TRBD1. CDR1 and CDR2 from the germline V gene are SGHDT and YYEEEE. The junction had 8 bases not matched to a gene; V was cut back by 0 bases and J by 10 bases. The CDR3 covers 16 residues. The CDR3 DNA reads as TGTGCCAGCAGCTTGGCCGGGGACAGGGTTAGGTCACCCCTCCACTTT. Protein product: CASSLAGDRVRSPLHF.

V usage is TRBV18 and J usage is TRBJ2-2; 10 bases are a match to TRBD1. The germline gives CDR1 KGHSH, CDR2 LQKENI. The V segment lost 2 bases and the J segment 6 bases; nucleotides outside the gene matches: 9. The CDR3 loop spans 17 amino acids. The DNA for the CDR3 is TGTGCCAGCTCACCAGAGCGCCCCGGACAGGGGGCCGGGGAGCTGTTTTTT. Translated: CASSPERPGQGAGELFF.